The 29 T cell receptor beta chains in this list originate from one sample, sequenced in a study of low-dose radiotherapy and immunotherapy resistance in tumors. TRAV and TRBV primers primed cDNA for both TCRalpha and TCRbeta. TCRs were amplified for 20 to 25 PCR cycles with a constant-region primer and V-primer adapter. TCRdb reprocessed the reads via MiXCR and lists one record per CDR3 protein. There are about 7,900 distinct CDR3 sequences in the sample; roughly three fifths occur only once, and 8.7% lies in the top ten. These receptors were taken from a human donor with advanced metastatic prostate, ovarian, gallbladder or colorectal cancer (not recorded which). This table probably holds off-target reads from a library built for another chain.

The table lists this clonotype with a few counts. This chain uses TRBV6-2 or TRBV6-3 with TRBJ2-7, with D possibly matching TRBD2 (5 bases). The germline V and J ends were trimmed by 5 bases and 3 bases, with 5 bases remaining between them. The CDR3 sequence is 11 residues long. CDR1 and CDR2 from the germline V gene are MNHEY and SVGEGT. CDR3 coding DNA: TGTGCCAGCAGTGACTACTACGAGCAGTACTTC. Residues: CASSDYYEQYF.

The CDR3 DNA is TGTGCCAGCAGTTTCAGCCTTTATAGCAATCAGCCCCAGCATTTT. It is translated as CASSFSLYSNQPQHF. The J gene is TRBJ1-5, the V gene TRBV6-6; D not certain. Germline V gene lookup returns CDR1 MNHNY and CDR2 SVGAGI (reference sequence). CDR3 length: 15 residues. Trimming cost V 4 bases and J 0 bases, with 10 bases left between them.

V gene TRBV2 combines with J gene TRBJ2-1, with D possibly being TRBD1 (6 bases). Germline V CDR1 and CDR2: SNHLY, FYNNEI. The germline V and J ends were trimmed by 4 bases and 1 base, with 17 bases remaining between them. The CDR3 is 17 amino acids. CDR3 region: CASSGGLRITSYNEQFF. The CDR3, as DNA: TGTGCCAGCAGTGGGGGGCTTAGAATCACATCCTACAATGAGCAGTTCTTC.

DNA for the CDR3: TGTGCCAGCCGCGGCACAGGGGGTTCCTACGAGCAGTACTTC. Translating it yields CASRGTGGSYEQYF. This rearrangement joins TRBV28 to TRBJ2-7; 8 nucleotides match TRBD1. CDR1 and CDR2 (germline): MDHEN, SYDVKM. The CDR3 spans 14 residues. The trim removed 8 bases at V and 1 base at J, leaving 7 bases unmatched.

CDR3 sequence: CASSYSGRNQPQHF. The CDR3 region has the DNA TGTGCCAGCAGTTACTCAGGTCGAAATCAGCCCCAGCATTTT. The chain recombines TRBV6-2 or TRBV6-3 with TRBJ1-5, with D unresolved. The CDR3 is 14 residues long. Germline V gives CDR1 MNHEY, CDR2 SVGEGT. V was clipped by 0 bases and J by 4 bases, with 7 bases between them.

This clonotype was picked up one time. V and J are TRBV7-8 and TRBJ2-2; 8 nucleotides line up with TRBD1. The germline CDR1 and CDR2 sequences are SGHVS and FQNEAQ. The CDR3 is 15 amino acids. J was trimmed by 3 bases and V by 4 bases; bases with no gene match: 4. The CDR3 loop reads CASSSGQGDTGELFF. The CDR3 DNA follows: TGTGCCAGCAGCTCCGGACAGGGCGACACCGGGGAGCTGTTTTTT.

This sequence joins TRBV28 and TRBJ2-7; perhaps D is TRBD1 or TRBD2 (5 bases each). CDR1 MDHEN and CDR2 SYDVKM come from the germline V gene. Trimming shortened V by 5 bases and J by 2 bases, and 13 bases separated the two germline ends. This CDR3 is built from 14 residues. Here the CDR3 reads CASSPRPGPYEQYF. The CDR3 DNA reads TGTGCCAGCAGTCCCCGACCGGGACCCTACGAGCAGTACTTC.

In nucleotides, the CDR3 is TGTGCCAGCAGTGAGTACGGGAATCGCTACGAGCAGTACTTC. Its translation: CASSEYGNRYEQYF. The V and J genes are TRBV28 and TRBJ2-7, with D possibly matching TRBD2 (5 bases). CDR3 length: 14 amino acids. Germline CDR1 is MDHEN and CDR2 is SYDVKM. V gave up 5 bases and J gave up 3 bases, with 14 bases separating them.

J is TRBJ2-5 and V is TRBV29-1; tentatively, D is TRBD2 (6 bases). The V gene lost 3 bases and the J gene lost 5 bases, with 10 bases spanning the gap. From germline, CDR1 is SQVTM and CDR2 ANQGSEA. The CDR3 is 12 amino acids. The chain's CDR3 is CSVDPGEETQYF. In DNA, the CDR3 is TGCAGCGTTGATCCGGGGGAGGAGACCCAGTACTTC.

This sequence joins TRBV28 and TRBJ1-5, with unresolved D. CDR1 is MDHEN, CDR2 SYDVKM, per germline. The CDR3 length is 16 residues. Between the trimmed V and J ends, which lost 6 bases and 0 bases, there was a span of 15 bases. CDR3 nucleotides: TGTGCCAGCAGAAAAGGACCGCCGTATAGCAATCAGCCCCAGCATTTT. Amino acids: CASRKGPPYSNQPQHF.

The chain joins TRBV6-2 or TRBV6-3 to TRBJ2-7; TRBD2 aligns across 14 bases. Germline CDR1 is MNHEY and CDR2 is SVGEGT. The junction had 5 bases not matched to a gene; V was cut back by 6 bases and J by 1 base. The CDR3 sequence is 16 residues long. CDR3 residues: CASSRRTSGRSYEQYF. The DNA of the CDR3 is TGTGCCAGCAGCCGGAGGACTAGCGGGAGGTCCTACGAGCAGTACTTC.

This clonotype was seen only once. The V gene is TRBV6-1, the J gene TRBJ2-7; D tentatively fits TRBD1 or TRBD2 (5 bases each). Germline CDR1 reads MNHNS; CDR2 reads SASEGT. The ends were cut back, 8 bases at V and 5 bases at J, with 13 bases in the middle. There are 12 residues in the CDR3. The chain's CDR3 is CASGVRENEQYF. The DNA for the CDR3 is TGTGCCAGCGGTGTCAGGGAGAACGAGCAGTACTTC.

The V gene is TRBV11-2, the J gene TRBJ2-3; D is possibly TRBD1 (5 bases). Germline V gene sequence: CDR1 SGHAT, CDR2 FQNNGV. The CDR3 is made up of 15 amino acids. V lost 6 bases to trimming and J lost 7 bases, with 20 bases between them. The CDR3 DNA reads TGTGCCAGCAGTTCCCTGGGTGGGGCCTTGTATACGCAGTATTTT. It yields the protein CASSSLGGALYTQYF. The complete variable domain, with remaining parts taken from reference TRBV11-2 and TRBJ2-3, reads EAGVAQSPRYKIIEKRQSVAFWCNPISGHATLYWYQQILGQGPKLLIQFQNNGVVDDSQLPKDRFSAERLKGVDSTLKIQPAKLEDSAVYLCASSSLGGALYTQYFGPGTRLTVL.

V usage is TRBV5-4 and J usage is TRBJ2-7, with 10 bases identical to TRBD1. V gave up 4 bases and J gave up 6 bases; unmatched junction bases: 7. This CDR3 contains 14 residues. Germline lookup yields CDR1 SGHNT and CDR2 YYREEE (reference sequence). The CDR3 DNA reads as TGTGCCAGCAGCCCCGGGACAGGGGTGGGCGAGCAGTACTTC. This translates into CASSPGTGVGEQYF.

The V and J genes are TRBV28 and TRBJ2-3; D might be TRBD2 (5 bases). Germline V CDR1 and CDR2: MDHEN, SYDVKM. This CDR3 is 13 amino acids long. Trimming removed 8 bases from V and 2 bases from J, with 11 bases in between. The CDR3 loop reads CASGSFPTDTQYF. The CDR3 DNA sequence: TGTGCCAGCGGGAGTTTCCCCACAGATACGCAGTATTTT.

The rearrangement links TRBV28 to TRBJ2-6; no firm D call. Trimming removed 8 bases from V and 0 bases from J, with 8 bases in between. Germline assignment: CDR1 MDHEN and CDR2 SYDVKM. The CDR3 totals 14 residues. The CDR3 spells CASLSTSGANVLTF. CDR3 coding DNA: TGTGCCAGCCTGTCAACCTCTGGGGCCAACGTCCTGACTTTC.

The genes are TRBV13 and TRBJ2-2; the match to TRBD1 covers 10 bases. The CDR3 spans 15 residues. J lost 6 bases, V lost 5 bases, and 6 bases had no gene match. The germline V gene encodes CDR1 PRHDT and CDR2 FYEKMQ (reference sequence). The chain's CDR3 is CASSPRDRGAGELFF. The CDR3 DNA is TGTGCCAGCAGCCCTAGGGACAGGGGCGCCGGGGAGCTGTTTTTT.

The CDR3: CASSDQGSVAGYPYNEQFF. In nucleotides, the CDR3 is TGTGCCAGCAGTGACCAAGGGTCGGTAGCGGGATACCCCTACAATGAGCAGTTCTTC. The V call is TRBV28, the J call TRBJ2-1; the match to TRBD2 covers 8 bases. Germline assignment: CDR1 MDHEN and CDR2 SYDVKM. The CDR3 is made up of 19 amino acids. V dropped 5 bases and J dropped 2; count of bases not matched to a gene: 17.

This chain uses TRBV5-4 with TRBJ2-2; D is unclear. The V end was cut by 4 bases, the J end by 3 bases, with 7 bases between. Germline values: CDR1 SGHNT, CDR2 YYREEE (reference sequence). CDR3 length equals 13 residues. The CDR3 DNA reads as TGTGCCAGCAGCCTCACAGACACCGGGGAGCTGTTTTTT. It yields the protein CASSLTDTGELFF.

This chain uses TRBV7-2 with TRBJ2-5, with TRBD1 matching over 9 bases. Germline V lookup: CDR1 SGHTA, CDR2 FQGNSA. The CDR3 totals 16 residues. V lost 5 bases to trimming and J lost 3 bases; unmatched junction nucleotides: 10. CDR3 DNA sequence: TGTGCCAGCAGCCTACGGTGGGACAGGGAAAAAGAGACCCAGTACTTC. Translated: CASSLRWDREKETQYF. The variable domain in full, with the rest retrieved from reference TRBV7-2 and TRBJ2-5, is GAGVSQSPSNKVTEKGKDVELRCDPISGHTALYWYRQSLGQGLEFLIYFQGNSAPDKSGLPSDRFSAERTGGSVSTLTIQRTQQEDSAVYLCASSLRWDREKETQYFGPGTRLLVL.

The chain carries TRBV28 and TRBJ1-4; 9 bases are shared with TRBD1. This CDR3 region has 14 residues. V lost 6 bases, J lost 5 bases, and 4 bases stayed unmatched. CDR1 is MDHEN and CDR2 is SYDVKM in the germline V gene. In DNA, the CDR3 is TGTGCCAGCAGCACGACAGGGGGGAATGAAAAACTGTTTTTT. As protein: CASSTTGGNEKLFF.

About this clonotype: An end of the junction differs from the germline gene, which may be a read error. CDR3 in amino acids: CASSLQGNNEQFF. The CDR3 nucleotides are TGTGCTAGCAGCTTGCAAGGAAACAATGAGCAGTTCTTC. The rearrangement joins TRBV7-7 to TRBJ2-1; D call uncertain. This CDR3 region has 13 residues. Germline assignment: CDR1 SSHAT and CDR2 FNYEAQ (reference sequence).

This chain uses TRBV9 with TRBJ2-3; D remains unclear. V lost 0 bases and J lost 2, with 4 bases in between. The CDR3 covers 13 residues. The V gene's germline CDR1 is SGDLS and CDR2 YYNGEE. In DNA, the CDR3 is TGTGCCAGCAGCGTAGGTAACACAGATACGCAGTATTTT. Translating it yields CASSVGNTDTQYF.

The chain combines TRBV4-1 with TRBJ1-2, with a weak D call TRBD1 (6 bases). Looked up from germline, CDR1 is MGHRA and CDR2 is YSYEKL. Trimming left V 0 bases short and J 8 bases short, with 13 bases between. This CDR3 contains 14 residues. CDR3 sequence: CASSQDTRGAGYTF. The CDR3 region has the DNA TGCGCCAGCAGCCAAGATACCAGGGGTGCGGGCTACACCTTC.

The chain recombines TRBV28 with TRBJ2-7, with D uncertain. This CDR3 is 11 amino acids long. V lost 6 bases and J 7 bases, leaving 10 bases between the germline ends. Germline CDR1 and CDR2: MDHEN and SYDVKM. The CDR3 nucleotides read TGTGCCAGCAGCGTCCGGCAGGAGCAGTACTTC. It is translated as CASSVRQEQYF.

The V gene is TRBV5-1, the J gene TRBJ2-2; 7 bases fit TRBD2. CDR3 length: 14 amino acids. Germline CDR1 is SGHRS and CDR2 is YFSETQ. The V gene end was trimmed by 4 bases and the J gene end by 2 bases; junction bases not matched to a gene: 2. The CDR3 region has the DNA TGCGCCAGCAGCCTAGCGGTTAACACCGGGGAGCTGTTTTTT. Amino acid sequence: CASSLAVNTGELFF.

This rearrangement joins TRBV7-2 to TRBJ2-4, with D unresolved. This CDR3 contains 16 residues. Germline CDR1 and CDR2: SGHTA and FQGNSA. Trimming took off 3 bases at V and 1 base at J, with 13 bases between the two ends. Here the CDR3 DNA reads TGTGCCAGCAGCTTCACGGTATCGCTGGCCAAAAACATTCAGTACTTC. It is translated as CASSFTVSLAKNIQYF. Supplemented by reference TRBV7-2 and TRBJ2-4, the full variable domain reads GAGVSQSPSNKVTEKGKDVELRCDPISGHTALYWYRQSLGQGLEFLIYFQGNSAPDKSGLPSDRFSAERTGGSVSTLTIQRTQQEDSAVYLCASSFTVSLAKNIQYFGAGTRLSVL.

This clonotype was observed once. Sequence at one end of the junction differs from germline and may be a read error. The gene calls are TRBV11-2 and TRBJ2-3; D possibly corresponds to TRBD2 (6 bases). CDR1 and CDR2 from the germline V gene are SGHAT and FQNNGV. CDR3 length: 16 amino acids. The CDR3 loop is CGSSPRLDSFTDTQYF. CDR3 bases: TGTGGCAGCAGCCCCCGACTAGACAGTTTCACAGATACGCAGTATTTT.

This clonotype was recorded once. This chain joins TRBV28 and TRBJ2-5; TRBD2 matches 10 bases. The CDR3 extends over 15 amino acids. Germline CDR1 reads MDHEN; CDR2 reads SYDVKM. Unmatched junction bases numbered 9, after V lost 6 bases and J lost 5 bases. CDR3: CASRDLAGVQETQYF. The CDR3 DNA reads TGTGCCAGCAGAGACCTAGCGGGAGTTCAGGAGACCCAGTACTTC.